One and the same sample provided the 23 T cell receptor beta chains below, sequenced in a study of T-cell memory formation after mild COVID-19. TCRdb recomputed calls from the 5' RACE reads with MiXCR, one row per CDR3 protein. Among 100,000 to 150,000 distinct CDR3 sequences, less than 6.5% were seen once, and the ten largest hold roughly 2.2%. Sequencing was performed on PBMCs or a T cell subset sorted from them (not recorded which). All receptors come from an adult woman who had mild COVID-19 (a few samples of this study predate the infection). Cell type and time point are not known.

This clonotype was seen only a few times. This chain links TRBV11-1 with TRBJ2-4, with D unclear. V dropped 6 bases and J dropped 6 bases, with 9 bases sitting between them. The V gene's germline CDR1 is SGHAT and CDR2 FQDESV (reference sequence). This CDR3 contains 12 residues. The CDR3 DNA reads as TGTGCCAGCAGGGATGTCGGAAACATTCAGTACTTC. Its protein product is CASRDVGNIQYF.

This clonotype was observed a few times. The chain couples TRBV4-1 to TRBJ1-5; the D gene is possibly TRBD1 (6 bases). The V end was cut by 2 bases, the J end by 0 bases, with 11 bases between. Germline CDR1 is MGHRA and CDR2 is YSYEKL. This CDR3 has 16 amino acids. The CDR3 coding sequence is TGCGCCAGCAGCCAAAGGGGGGACTATAGCAATCAGCCCCAGCATTTT. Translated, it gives CASSQRGDYSNQPQHF.

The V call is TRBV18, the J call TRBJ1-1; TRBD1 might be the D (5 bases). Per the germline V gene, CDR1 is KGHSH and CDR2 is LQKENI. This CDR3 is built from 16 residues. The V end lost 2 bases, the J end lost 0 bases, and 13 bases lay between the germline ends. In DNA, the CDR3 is TGTGCCAGCTCACCAAAGGAGGACATGGTGAACACTGAAGCTTTCTTT. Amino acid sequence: CASSPKEDMVNTEAFF.

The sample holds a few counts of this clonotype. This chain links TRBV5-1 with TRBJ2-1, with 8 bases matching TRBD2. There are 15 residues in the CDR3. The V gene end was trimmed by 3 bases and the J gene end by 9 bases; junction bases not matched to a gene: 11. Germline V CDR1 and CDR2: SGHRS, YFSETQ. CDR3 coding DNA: TGCGCCAGCAGCTCCGGGACTAGTACCCCCATTGAGCAGTTCTTC. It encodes CASSSGTSTPIEQFF.

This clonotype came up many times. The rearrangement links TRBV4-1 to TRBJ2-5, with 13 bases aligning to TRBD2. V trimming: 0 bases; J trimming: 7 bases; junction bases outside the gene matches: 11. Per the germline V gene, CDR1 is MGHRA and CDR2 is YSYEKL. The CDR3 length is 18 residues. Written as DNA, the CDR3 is TGCGCCAGCAGCCAAGATATAAGGACTAGCGGGGGTTTGGGGACCCAGTACTTC. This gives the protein CASSQDIRTSGGLGTQYF.

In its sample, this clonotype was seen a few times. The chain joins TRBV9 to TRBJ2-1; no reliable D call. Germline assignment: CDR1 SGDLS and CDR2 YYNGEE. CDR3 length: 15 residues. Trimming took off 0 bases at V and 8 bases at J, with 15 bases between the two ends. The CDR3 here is CASSVEIDLIDEQFF. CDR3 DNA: TGTGCCAGCAGCGTAGAAATAGACCTAATTGATGAGCAGTTCTTC.

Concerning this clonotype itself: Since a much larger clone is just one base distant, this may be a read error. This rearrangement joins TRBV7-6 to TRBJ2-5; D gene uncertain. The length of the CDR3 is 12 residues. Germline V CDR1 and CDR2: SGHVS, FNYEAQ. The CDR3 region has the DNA TGTGCCAGCAGCCCCCACCAAGAGACCAAGTACTTC. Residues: CASSPHQETKYF.

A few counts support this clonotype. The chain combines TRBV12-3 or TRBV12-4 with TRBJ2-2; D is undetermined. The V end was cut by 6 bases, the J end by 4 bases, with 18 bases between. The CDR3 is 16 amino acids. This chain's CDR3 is CASSTDPFGPTGELFF. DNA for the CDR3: TGTGCCAGCAGCACGGACCCCTTTGGGCCCACCGGGGAGCTGTTTTTT.

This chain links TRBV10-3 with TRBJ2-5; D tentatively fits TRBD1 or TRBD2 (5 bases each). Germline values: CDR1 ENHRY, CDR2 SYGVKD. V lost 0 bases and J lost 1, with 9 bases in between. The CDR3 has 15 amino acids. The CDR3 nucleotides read TGTGCCATCAGTGAGTCGGGGGACGGCCAAGAGACCCAGTACTTC. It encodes CAISESGDGQETQYF.

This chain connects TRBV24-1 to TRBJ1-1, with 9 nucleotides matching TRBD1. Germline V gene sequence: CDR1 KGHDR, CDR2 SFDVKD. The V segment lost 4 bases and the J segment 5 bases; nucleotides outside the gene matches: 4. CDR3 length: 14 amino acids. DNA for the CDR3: TGTGCCACCAGTGACCCGGGACAGGGAACTGAAGCTTTCTTT. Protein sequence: CATSDPGQGTEAFF.

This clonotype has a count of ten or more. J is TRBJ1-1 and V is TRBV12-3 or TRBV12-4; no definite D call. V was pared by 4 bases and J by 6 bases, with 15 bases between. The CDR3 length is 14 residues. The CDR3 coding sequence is TGTGCCAGCAGTTCCCGGGAATTTACAGCTGAAGCTTTCTTT. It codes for CASSSREFTAEAFF.

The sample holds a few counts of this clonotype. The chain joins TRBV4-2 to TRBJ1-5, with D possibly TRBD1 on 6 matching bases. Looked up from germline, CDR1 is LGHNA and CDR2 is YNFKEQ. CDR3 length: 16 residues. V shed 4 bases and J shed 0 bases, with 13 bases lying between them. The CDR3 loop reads CASSPSGAHSNQPQHF. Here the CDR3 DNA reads TGTGCCAGCAGCCCCTCGGGGGCGCATAGCAATCAGCCCCAGCATTTT.

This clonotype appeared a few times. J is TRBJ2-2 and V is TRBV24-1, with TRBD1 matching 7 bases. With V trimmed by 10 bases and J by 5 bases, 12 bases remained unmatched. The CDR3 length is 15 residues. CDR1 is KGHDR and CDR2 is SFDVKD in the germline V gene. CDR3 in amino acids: CATESDRVGTGELFF. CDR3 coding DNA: TGTGCCACGGAAAGTGACAGGGTGGGGACCGGGGAGCTGTTTTTT.

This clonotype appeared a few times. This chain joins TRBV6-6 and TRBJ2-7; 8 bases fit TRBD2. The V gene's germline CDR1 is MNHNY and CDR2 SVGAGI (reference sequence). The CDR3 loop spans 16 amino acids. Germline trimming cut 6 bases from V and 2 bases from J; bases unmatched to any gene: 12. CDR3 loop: CASSIGGTSGTYEQYF. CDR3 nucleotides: TGTGCCAGCAGCATCGGGGGCACTAGCGGCACCTACGAGCAGTACTTC.

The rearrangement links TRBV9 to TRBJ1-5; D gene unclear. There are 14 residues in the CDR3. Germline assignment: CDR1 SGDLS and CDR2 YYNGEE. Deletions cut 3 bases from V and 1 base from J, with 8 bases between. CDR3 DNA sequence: TGTGCCAGCAGCGCAGCGAACAGCAATCAGCCCCAGCATTTT. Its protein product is CASSAANSNQPQHF. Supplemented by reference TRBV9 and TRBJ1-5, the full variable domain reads DSGVTQTPKHLITATGQRVTLRCSPRSGDLSVYWYQQSLDQGLQFLIQYYNGEERAKGNILERFSAQQFPDLHSELNLSSLELGDSALYFCASSAANSNQPQHFGDGTRLSIL.

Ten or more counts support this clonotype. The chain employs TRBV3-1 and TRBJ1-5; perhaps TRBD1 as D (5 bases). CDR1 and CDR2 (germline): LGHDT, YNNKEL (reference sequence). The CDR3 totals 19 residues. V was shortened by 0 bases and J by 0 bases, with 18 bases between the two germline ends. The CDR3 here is CASSQDPGGNWDSNQPQHF. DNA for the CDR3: TGTGCCAGCAGCCAAGATCCGGGGGGGAATTGGGATAGCAATCAGCCCCAGCATTTT. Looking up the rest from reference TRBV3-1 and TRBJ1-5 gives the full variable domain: DTAVSQTPKYLVTQMGNDKSIKCEQNLGHDTMYWYKQDSKKFLKIMFSYNNKELIINETVPNRFSPKSPDKAHLNLHINSLELGDSAVYFCASSQDPGGNWDSNQPQHFGDGTRLSIL.

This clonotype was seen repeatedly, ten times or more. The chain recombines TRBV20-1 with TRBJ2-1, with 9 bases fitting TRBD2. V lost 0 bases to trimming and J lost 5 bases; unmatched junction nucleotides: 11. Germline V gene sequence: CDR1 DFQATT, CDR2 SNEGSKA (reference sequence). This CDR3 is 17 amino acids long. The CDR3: CSARDLIRASGNNEQFF. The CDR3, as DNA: TGCAGTGCTAGAGATCTTATTAGGGCTAGCGGGAACAATGAGCAGTTCTTC.

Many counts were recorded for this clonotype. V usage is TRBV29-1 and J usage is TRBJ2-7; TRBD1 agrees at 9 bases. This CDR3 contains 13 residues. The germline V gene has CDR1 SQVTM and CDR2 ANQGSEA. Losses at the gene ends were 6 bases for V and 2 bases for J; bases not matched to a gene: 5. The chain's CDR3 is CSVGDRATYEQYF. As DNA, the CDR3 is TGCAGCGTGGGGGACAGGGCGACCTACGAGCAGTACTTC.

The CDR3 region has the DNA TGTGCCAGCAGCTCGGGAGGTGGGGGTTTCTACGGCTACACCTTC. It specifies CASSSGGGGFYGYTF. The chain is built from TRBV11-2 and TRBJ1-2; D perhaps matches TRBD1 (5 bases). Germline CDR1 and CDR2: SGHAT and FQNNGV. V was cut by 4 bases and J by 8 bases, with 20 bases left in between. This CDR3 contains 15 residues.

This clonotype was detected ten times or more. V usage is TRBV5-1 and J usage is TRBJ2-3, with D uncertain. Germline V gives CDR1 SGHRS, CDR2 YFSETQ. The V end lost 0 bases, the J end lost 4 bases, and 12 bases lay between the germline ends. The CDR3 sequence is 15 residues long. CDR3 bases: TGCGCCAGCAGCTTGGGCGAAGGGCTGGCAGATACGCAGTATTTT. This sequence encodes CASSLGEGLADTQYF. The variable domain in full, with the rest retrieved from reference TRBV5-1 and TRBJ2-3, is KAGVTQTPRYLIKTRGQQVTLSCSPISGHRSVSWYQQTPGQGLQFLFEYFSETQRNKGNFPGRFSGRQFSNSRSEMNVSTLELGDSALYLCASSLGEGLADTQYFGPGTRLTVL.

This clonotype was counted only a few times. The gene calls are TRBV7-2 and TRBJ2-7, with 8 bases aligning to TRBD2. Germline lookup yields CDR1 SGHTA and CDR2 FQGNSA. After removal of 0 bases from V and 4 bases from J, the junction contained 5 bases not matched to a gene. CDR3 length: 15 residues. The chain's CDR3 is CASSLAGGRYYEQYF. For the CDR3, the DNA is TGTGCCAGCAGCTTAGCGGGCGGGAGGTATTACGAGCAGTACTTC.

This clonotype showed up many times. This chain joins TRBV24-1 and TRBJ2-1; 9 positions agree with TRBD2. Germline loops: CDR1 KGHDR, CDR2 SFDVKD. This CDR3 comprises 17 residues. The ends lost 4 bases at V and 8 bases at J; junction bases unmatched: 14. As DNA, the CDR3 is TGTGCCACCAGTGACCGCGTGGTTAGCGGGAGCTTGGATGAGCAGTTCTTC. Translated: CATSDRVVSGSLDEQFF.

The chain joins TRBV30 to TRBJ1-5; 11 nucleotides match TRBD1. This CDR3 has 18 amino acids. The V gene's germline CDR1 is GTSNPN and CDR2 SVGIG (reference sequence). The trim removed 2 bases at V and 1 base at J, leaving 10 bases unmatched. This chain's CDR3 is CAWSRRDRGVRSNQPQHF. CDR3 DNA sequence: TGTGCCTGGAGTCGCCGGGACAGGGGGGTCCGAAGCAATCAGCCCCAGCATTTT.